The T cell receptor (beta chain) described here comes from a study of T cells after posttransplantation cyclophosphamide. Study-level results: Recipient CMV seropositivity and CMV reactivation strongly tracked TRB clonality.

Produced via immunoSEQ multiplex PCR; TCRdb's table is partial and in-frame only. This table holds around 9,000 clones, nearly 99% found once. Peripheral blood was collected from the related graft donor on the marrow donation day. With 5 bases removed from V and 8 bases from J, the gap between germline ends came to 10 bases. CDR1 and CDR2 from the germline V gene are SEHNR and FQNEAQ (reference sequence). The CDR3 is 12 amino acids. Concerning this clone itself: Antigen unknown.

The TCR was taken from a man aged 45-60 years in good health, CMV-negative, and a related stem cell transplant donor. This chain joins TRBV7-9 and TRBJ2-1, with D tentatively TRBD1 (5 bases). The sequenced sample consisted of naive CD8+ T cells sorted from PBMCs. CDR3 nucleotide sequence: TGTGCCAGCAGCCCGATCAGGGATGAGCAGTTCTTC. Amino acids: CASSPIRDEQFF.